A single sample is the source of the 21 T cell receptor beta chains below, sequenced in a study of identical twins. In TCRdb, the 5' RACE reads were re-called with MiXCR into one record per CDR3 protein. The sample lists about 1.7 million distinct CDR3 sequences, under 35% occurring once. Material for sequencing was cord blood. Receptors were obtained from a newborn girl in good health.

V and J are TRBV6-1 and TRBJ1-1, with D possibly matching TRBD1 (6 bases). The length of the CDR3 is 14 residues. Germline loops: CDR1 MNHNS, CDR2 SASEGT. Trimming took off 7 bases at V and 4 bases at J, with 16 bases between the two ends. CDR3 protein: CASTEGRGSTEAFF. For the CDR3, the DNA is TGTGCCAGCACCGAGGGCAGGGGTTCCACTGAAGCTTTCTTT.

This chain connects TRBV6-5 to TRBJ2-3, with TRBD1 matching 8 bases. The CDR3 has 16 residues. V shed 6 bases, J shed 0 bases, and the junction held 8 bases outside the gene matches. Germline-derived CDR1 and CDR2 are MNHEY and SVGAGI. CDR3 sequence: CASSRTGTGSTDTQYF. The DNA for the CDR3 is TGTGCCAGCAGCCGTACTGGGACAGGTAGCACAGATACGCAGTATTTT.

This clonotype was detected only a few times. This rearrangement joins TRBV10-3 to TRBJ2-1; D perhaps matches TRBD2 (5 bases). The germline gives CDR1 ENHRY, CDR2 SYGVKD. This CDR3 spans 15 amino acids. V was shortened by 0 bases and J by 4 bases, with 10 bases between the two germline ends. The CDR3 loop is CAISESNPGYNEQFF. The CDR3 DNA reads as TGTGCCATCAGTGAGTCGAACCCGGGGTACAATGAGCAGTTCTTC.

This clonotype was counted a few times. The CDR3 is CASSLTGTGNHSPLHF. CDR3 DNA sequence: TGTGCCAGCAGCTTAACCGGGACAGGAAATCATTCACCCCTCCACTTT. This chain connects TRBV7-2 to TRBJ1-6, with TRBD1 identical over 8 bases. V was pared by 2 bases and J by 8 bases, with 8 bases of the junction left unmatched. The length of the CDR3 is 16 residues. Looked up from germline, CDR1 is SGHTA and CDR2 is FQGNSA.

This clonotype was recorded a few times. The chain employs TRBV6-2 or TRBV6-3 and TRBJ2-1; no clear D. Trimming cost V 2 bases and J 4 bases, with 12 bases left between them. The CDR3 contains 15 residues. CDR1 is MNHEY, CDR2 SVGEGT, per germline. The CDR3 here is CASSYGQNLYNEQFF. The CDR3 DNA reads TGTGCCAGCAGTTACGGGCAGAACCTATACAATGAGCAGTTCTTC.

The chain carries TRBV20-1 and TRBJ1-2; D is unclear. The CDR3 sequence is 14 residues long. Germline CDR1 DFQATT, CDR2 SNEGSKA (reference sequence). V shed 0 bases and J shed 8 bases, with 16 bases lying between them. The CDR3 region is CSARDGWSRKGYTF. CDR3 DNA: TGCAGTGCTAGAGACGGATGGAGTCGTAAGGGCTACACCTTC.

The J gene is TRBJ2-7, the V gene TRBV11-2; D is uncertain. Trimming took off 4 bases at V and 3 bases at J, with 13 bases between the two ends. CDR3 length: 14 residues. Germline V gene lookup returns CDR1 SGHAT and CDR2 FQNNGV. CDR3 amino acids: CASSSLRGHYEQYF. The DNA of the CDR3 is TGTGCCAGCAGCTCCCTGCGAGGCCACTACGAGCAGTACTTC.

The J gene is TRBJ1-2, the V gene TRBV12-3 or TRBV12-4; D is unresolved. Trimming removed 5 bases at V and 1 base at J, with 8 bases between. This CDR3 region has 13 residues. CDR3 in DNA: TGTGCCAGCAGTCATGGTCGTAACTATGGCTACACCTTC. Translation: CASSHGRNYGYTF.

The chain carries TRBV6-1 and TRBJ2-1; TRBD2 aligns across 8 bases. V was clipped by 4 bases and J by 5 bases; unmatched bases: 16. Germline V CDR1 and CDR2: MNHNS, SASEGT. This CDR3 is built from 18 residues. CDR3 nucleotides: TGTGCCAGCAGTGTTTGGTCTTCGGGGGGGAGGAGGGACAATGAGCAGTTCTTC. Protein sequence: CASSVWSSGGRRDNEQFF.

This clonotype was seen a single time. The CDR3 DNA reads as TGCGCCAGCAGCTTGCGCGGGAGCGGGACCCCAGATACGCAGTATTTT. It encodes CASSLRGSGTPDTQYF. This chain connects TRBV5-1 to TRBJ2-3, with TRBD2 matching over 7 bases. The CDR3 covers 16 residues. Trimming at V came to 1 base and at J to 4 bases, leaving 9 bases not matched to a gene. Per the germline V gene, CDR1 is SGHRS and CDR2 is YFSETQ.

CDR3 region: CATSTPLAYPSTDTQYF. In DNA, the CDR3 is TGTGCCACCAGCACCCCGCTAGCGTATCCGAGCACAGATACGCAGTATTTT. The genes are TRBV15 and TRBJ2-3; tentative D call: TRBD2 (6 bases). Germline-derived CDR1 and CDR2 are LNHNV and YYDKDF (reference sequence). This CDR3 region has 17 residues. Trimming stripped 4 bases from V and 0 bases from J, with 17 bases between. Looking up the rest from reference TRBV15 and TRBJ2-3 gives the full variable domain: DAMVIQNPRYQVTQFGKPVTLSCSQTLNHNVMYWYQQKSSQAPKLLFHYYDKDFNNEADTPDNFQSRRPNTSFCFLDIRSPGLGDTAMYLCATSTPLAYPSTDTQYFGPGTRLTVL.

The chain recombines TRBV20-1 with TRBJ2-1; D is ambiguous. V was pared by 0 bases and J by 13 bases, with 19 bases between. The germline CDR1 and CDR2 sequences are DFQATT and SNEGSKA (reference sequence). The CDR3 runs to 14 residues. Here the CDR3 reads CSARDPPIPETQFF. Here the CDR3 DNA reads TGCAGTGCTAGAGATCCCCCCATTCCGGAGACCCAGTTCTTC.

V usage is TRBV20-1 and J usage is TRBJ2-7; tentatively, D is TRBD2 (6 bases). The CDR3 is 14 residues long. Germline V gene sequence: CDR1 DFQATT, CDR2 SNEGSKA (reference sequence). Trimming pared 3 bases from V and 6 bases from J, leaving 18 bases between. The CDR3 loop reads CSASSPRLVSEQYF. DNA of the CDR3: TGCAGTGCTAGCTCCCCTCGACTAGTCAGCGAGCAGTACTTC.

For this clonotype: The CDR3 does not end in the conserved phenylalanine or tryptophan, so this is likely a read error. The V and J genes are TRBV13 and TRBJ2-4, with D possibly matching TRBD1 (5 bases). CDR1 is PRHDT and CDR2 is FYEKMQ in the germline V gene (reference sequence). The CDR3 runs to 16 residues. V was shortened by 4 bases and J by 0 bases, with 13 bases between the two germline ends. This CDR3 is CASSSLGQIAKNIQYS. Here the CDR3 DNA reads TGTGCCAGCAGCTCCCTGGGGCAGATAGCCAAAAACATTCAGTACTCC.

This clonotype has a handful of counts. CDR3 amino acids: CASSYSTAGGPGISYNEQFF. CDR3 bases: TGTGCCAGCAGTTACTCGACTGCGGGAGGGCCGGGCATTTCCTACAATGAGCAGTTCTTC. The chain has TRBV6-5 and TRBJ2-1, with 9 nucleotides matching TRBD2. V shed 0 bases, J shed 1 base, and the junction held 13 bases outside the gene matches. The CDR3 runs 20 residues. Germline-derived CDR1 and CDR2 are MNHEY and SVGAGI.

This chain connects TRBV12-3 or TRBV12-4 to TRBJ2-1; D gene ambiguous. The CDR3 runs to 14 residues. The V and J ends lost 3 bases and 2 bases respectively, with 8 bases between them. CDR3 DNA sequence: TGTGCCAGCAGTTTCCTTAGGCCCTACAATGAGCAGTTCTTC. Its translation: CASSFLRPYNEQFF.

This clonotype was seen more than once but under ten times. DNA of the CDR3: TGTGCCAGCAGGCGAGCGAGAAGCACAGATACGCAGTATTTT. Residues: CASRRARSTDTQYF. The chain carries TRBV7-2 and TRBJ2-3; D gene ambiguous. CDR3 length: 14 residues. Trimming pared 6 bases from V and 0 bases from J, leaving 10 bases between. CDR1 is SGHTA and CDR2 is FQGNSA in the germline V gene. Looking up the rest from reference TRBV7-2 and TRBJ2-3 gives the full variable domain: GAGVSQSPSNKVTEKGKDVELRCDPISGHTALYWYRQSLGQGLEFLIYFQGNSAPDKSGLPSDRFSAERTGGSVSTLTIQRTQQEDSAVYLCASRRARSTDTQYFGPGTRLTVL.

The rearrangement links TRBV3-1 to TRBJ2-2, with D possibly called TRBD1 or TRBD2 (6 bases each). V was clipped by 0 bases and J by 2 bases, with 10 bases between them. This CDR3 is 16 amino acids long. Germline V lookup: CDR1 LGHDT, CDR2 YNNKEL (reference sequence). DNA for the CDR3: TGTGCCAGCAGCCAAGACTGGGGGGCAAACACCGGGGAGCTGTTTTTT. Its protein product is CASSQDWGANTGELFF.

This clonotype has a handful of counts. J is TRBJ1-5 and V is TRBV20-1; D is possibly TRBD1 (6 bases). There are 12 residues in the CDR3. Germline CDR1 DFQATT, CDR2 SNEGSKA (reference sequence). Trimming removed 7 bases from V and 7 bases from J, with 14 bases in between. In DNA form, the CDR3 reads TGCAGTGAGGGGGGGATCGGGCAGCCCCAGCATTTT. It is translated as CSEGGIGQPQHF.

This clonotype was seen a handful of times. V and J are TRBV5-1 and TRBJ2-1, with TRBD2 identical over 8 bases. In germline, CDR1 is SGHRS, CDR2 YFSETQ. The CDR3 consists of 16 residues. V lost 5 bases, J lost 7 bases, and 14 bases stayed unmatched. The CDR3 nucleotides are TGCGCCAGCAGGTTCTCTGAGGCGGGGGGTAGGAATGAGCAGTTCTTC. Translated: CASRFSEAGGRNEQFF.

The CDR3 bases are TGTGCCAGCAGCTTAGGTGGCAGATTACACATTCAGTACTTC. Protein: CASSLGGRLHIQYF. V gene TRBV7-9 combines with J gene TRBJ2-4; D not certain. CDR3 length equals 14 residues. Trimming stripped 1 base from V and 8 bases from J, with 12 bases between. Germline-derived CDR1 and CDR2 are SEHNR and FQNEAQ (reference sequence).